What follows are 8 T cell receptor beta chains derived from one specimen sequenced in a study of chemoradiotherapy in HPV16-positive cancers (dated by TCRdb to 2021 to 2024). Libraries came from the immunoSEQ multiplex PCR assay. TCRdb carries this immuneACCESS record with in-frame sequences only. Its versions omit some clonotypes, under half of them owing to an unresolved V gene in the studies checked, with the rest unexplained. The sample table holds tens of thousands of clones, of which 90% to 95% were seen once. Around 23% of the sample goes to the ten largest clones. The specimen was blood, collected from a patient who underwent chemoradiotherapy. The receptors here all came from a human donor with HPV-associated anogenital cancer.

The rearrangement joins TRBV5-1 to TRBJ2-5; possibly TRBD1 for D (6 bases). This CDR3 spans 15 amino acids. Germline-derived CDR1 and CDR2 are SGHRS and YFSETQ. Trimming removed 5 bases at V and 1 base at J, with 15 bases between. The CDR3: CASSPRQALQETQYF. CDR3 bases: TGCGCCAGCAGTCCCAGACAGGCCCTCCAAGAGACCCAGTACTTC.

The chain carries TRBV27 and TRBJ2-7; possible D gene TRBD2, 5 bases. V lost 8 bases to trimming and J lost 4 bases, with 12 bases between them. The CDR3 is 12 residues long. Germline-derived CDR1 and CDR2 are MNHEY and SMNVEV (reference sequence). The CDR3 protein is CASSPTGYEQYF. CDR3 DNA: TGTGCCAGCTCACCTACGGGGTACGAGCAGTACTTC.

V is TRBV5-4 and J is TRBJ1-2, with 10 bases matching TRBD1. Germline trimming cut 2 bases from V and 8 bases from J; bases unmatched to any gene: 6. The CDR3 length is 14 residues. In germline, CDR1 is SGHNT, CDR2 YYREEE (reference sequence). DNA for the CDR3: TGTGCCAGCAGCTTAGACAGGGGGCTAGGCGGCTACACCTTC. Its translation: CASSLDRGLGGYTF. The complete variable domain, with remaining parts taken from reference TRBV5-4 and TRBJ1-2, reads ETGVTQSPTHLIKTRGQQVTLRCSSQSGHNTVSWYQQALGQGPQFIFQYYREEENGRGNFPPRFSGLQFPNYSSELNVNALELDDSALYLCASSLDRGLGGYTFGSGTRLTVV.

This clone was picked up one time. CDR3 coding DNA: TGTGCCAGCAGCTTAGCACAGGGCTCCTATAATTCACCCCTCCACTTT. The encoded protein is CASSLAQGSYNSPLHF. J is TRBJ1-6 and V is TRBV7-9; D possibly corresponds to TRBD1 (6 bases). Between the trimmed V and J ends, which lost 0 bases and 0 bases, there was a span of 6 bases. This CDR3 has 16 amino acids. Germline V gene lookup returns CDR1 SEHNR and CDR2 FQNEAQ (reference sequence).

The rearrangement joins TRBV5-3 to TRBJ1-5; D uncertain. TRBV5-3 is identified as an open reading frame with a role that is uncertain. Trimming cost V 4 bases and J 2 bases, with 19 bases left between them. The CDR3 length is 17 residues. CDR3 in amino acids: CARSGFKEGGGNQPQHF. CDR3 DNA sequence: TGTGCCAGAAGCGGGTTTAAGGAGGGCGGGGGCAATCAGCCCCAGCATTTT.

V gene TRBV6-6 combines with J gene TRBJ1-2; no clear D. V was pared by 4 bases and J by 4 bases, with 16 bases between. The CDR3 is 15 residues long. Germline V gives CDR1 MNHNY, CDR2 SVGAGI (reference sequence). CDR3 coding DNA: TGTGCCAGCAGTTCAGATGAGGGTGGAGTCTATGGCTACACCTTC. Translation: CASSSDEGGVYGYTF.

This clone was counted once. This chain joins TRBV7-2 and TRBJ2-7, with a possible D match to TRBD2 (5 bases). This CDR3 is built from 12 residues. The V end was cut by 8 bases, the J end by 6 bases, with 14 bases between. The germline gives CDR1 SGHTA, CDR2 FQGNSA. CDR3 sequence (DNA): TGTGCCAGCGGCGGGCAGGTCTCCGAGCAGTACTTC. It translates to CASGGQVSEQYF.

The chain couples TRBV29-1 to TRBJ2-5, with TRBD2 matching over 8 bases. The V gene's germline CDR1 is SQVTM and CDR2 ANQGSEA. The CDR3 sequence is 12 residues long. V lost 4 bases, J lost 4 bases, and 2 bases stayed unmatched. CDR3 loop: CSVAGGLETQYF. CDR3 DNA sequence: TGCAGCGTTGCGGGGGGGCTAGAGACCCAGTACTTC.